Each of the 25 T cell receptor beta chains below was sequenced from the same sample in a study of CD8 T cells in Susac syndrome. It was with random hexamers that 0.5 to 1 ug RNA was reverse transcribed. TCRdb re-called the immunoSEQ multiplex PCR reads with MiXCR, one entry per CDR3 protein. The sample contains some 400,000 distinct CDR3 sequences, approximately 85% of which appear only once. The sample was CD8+ T cells from PBMCs. Receptors originate from a human donor with multiple sclerosis.

The V call is TRBV10-3, the J call TRBJ2-1; the D is unclear. The length of the CDR3 is 14 residues. Between the trimmed V and J ends, which lost 6 bases and 0 bases, there was a span of 9 bases. CDR1 ENHRY and CDR2 SYGVKD come from the germline V gene. The CDR3 bases are TGTGCCATCAGCCGTGCAGACTCCTACAATGAGCAGTTCTTC. Its translation: CAISRADSYNEQFF.

The chain carries TRBV27 and TRBJ2-7; 7 nucleotides align to TRBD1. The CDR3 contains 14 residues. Germline V gives CDR1 MNHEY, CDR2 SMNVEV (reference sequence). V lost 3 bases to trimming and J lost 3 bases; unmatched junction nucleotides: 5. The CDR3 DNA reads TGTGCCAGCAGTTTGAACAGGGGAGACTACGAGCAGTACTTC. Translation gives CASSLNRGDYEQYF.

The gene calls are TRBV7-2 and TRBJ1-2, with no clear D. Germline values: CDR1 SGHTA, CDR2 FQGNSA. The V gene lost 4 bases and the J gene lost 1 base, with 7 bases spanning the gap. The CDR3 is 13 residues long. The CDR3 DNA follows: TGTGCCAGCAGCTCTCTCGGTAACTATGGCTACACCTTC. Its translation is CASSSLGNYGYTF.

The V and J genes are TRBV9 and TRBJ1-2; weak D call: TRBD1 (5 bases). From germline, CDR1 is SGDLS and CDR2 YYNGEE. The germline V and J ends were trimmed by 5 bases and 4 bases, with 15 bases remaining between them. The CDR3 has 14 amino acids. This CDR3 is CASSSRGVGYGYTF. CDR3 sequence (DNA): TGTGCCAGCAGTAGTAGGGGCGTGGGCTATGGCTACACCTTC.

V gene TRBV30 combines with J gene TRBJ2-7; D may be TRBD1 or TRBD2 (5 bases each). Trimming shortened V by 4 bases and J by 0 bases, and 19 bases separated the two germline ends. The CDR3 covers 16 residues. Germline V lookup: CDR1 GTSNPN, CDR2 SVGIG (reference sequence). CDR3 protein: CAWIGWGRDNSYEQYF. The CDR3 bases are TGTGCCTGGATTGGATGGGGGAGAGACAACTCCTACGAGCAGTACTTC.

The CDR3 DNA reads as TGTGCCAGCAGCTTTTTACCCCATTATGAGACCCAGTACTTC. This gives the protein CASSFLPHYETQYF. The chain links TRBV5-8 to TRBJ2-5; D is undetermined. This CDR3 contains 14 residues. Trimming removed 2 bases at V and 5 bases at J, with 13 bases between. CDR1 and CDR2 (germline): SGHTS, YDEGEE.

The rearrangement joins TRBV28 to TRBJ2-7; 7 bases match TRBD1. The germline V gene encodes CDR1 MDHEN and CDR2 SYDVKM. The J segment lost 4 bases and the V segment lost 7 bases, leaving 7 bases of the junction unmatched. This CDR3 spans 13 amino acids. The DNA for the CDR3 is TGTGCCAGCACCTGGGGACAGATGTACGAGCAGTACTTC. This sequence encodes CASTWGQMYEQYF.

The rearrangement uses TRBV6-2 or TRBV6-3 and TRBJ2-4; D might be TRBD2 (6 bases). CDR1 MNHEY and CDR2 SVGEGT come from the germline V gene. The CDR3 is 15 amino acids. Trimming cost V 3 bases and J 2 bases, with 11 bases left between them. The CDR3 reads CASSYLAGSKNIQYF. Written as DNA, the CDR3 is TGTGCCAGCAGTTATCTGGCGGGGTCCAAAAACATTCAGTACTTC.

The chain is built from TRBV4-1 and TRBJ2-1, with TRBD1 as a possible D gene (6 bases). Germline loops: CDR1 MGHRA, CDR2 YSYEKL. The CDR3 is 18 residues long. V lost 0 bases, J lost 4 bases, and 19 bases lay in between. In nucleotides, the CDR3 is TGCGCCAGCAGCCAAGAGCGAACAGGGCTCGGTGGGTACAATGAGCAGTTCTTC. Encoded protein: CASSQERTGLGGYNEQFF.

This clonotype was counted only a few times. V usage is TRBV11-2 and J usage is TRBJ2-1; TRBD1 matches at 8 bases. The V and J ends lost 6 bases and 4 bases, in that order; junction bases with no gene match: 8. Per the germline V gene, CDR1 is SGHAT and CDR2 is FQNNGV. The CDR3 is 15 amino acids. CDR3 amino acids: CASSPDRGAYNEQFF. CDR3 nucleotides: TGTGCCAGCAGTCCCGACAGGGGTGCATACAATGAGCAGTTCTTC. The full variable domain, in which reference TRBV11-2 and TRBJ2-1 provide the parts outside the CDR3, is EAGVAQSPRYKIIEKRQSVAFWCNPISGHATLYWYQQILGQGPKLLIQFQNNGVVDDSQLPKDRFSAERLKGVDSTLKIQPAKLEDSAVYLCASSPDRGAYNEQFFGPGTRLTVL.

The V gene is TRBV4-2, the J gene TRBJ1-5; D is unresolved. Germline V gene lookup returns CDR1 LGHNA and CDR2 YNFKEQ. The CDR3 totals 15 residues. Trimming took 2 bases from V and 5 from J, leaving 13 bases between them. CDR3 in DNA: TGTGCCAGCAGCCAATCGACGGAGGTCCATCAGCCCCAGCATTTT. Translated: CASSQSTEVHQPQHF.

The genes are TRBV4-1 and TRBJ2-2, with TRBD2 matching over 11 bases. The trim removed 0 bases at V and 6 bases at J, leaving 0 bases unmatched. The CDR3 is 15 residues long. CDR1 is MGHRA, CDR2 YSYEKL, per germline. CDR3 sequence reads: CASSQEGLAAGELFF. In DNA, the CDR3 is TGCGCCAGCAGCCAAGAGGGACTAGCGGCCGGGGAGCTGTTTTTT.

This clonotype has more than one count but fewer than ten. The rearrangement joins TRBV27 to TRBJ2-5; TRBD2 is a possible D gene (7 bases). The CDR3 length is 15 residues. The V and J ends lost 4 bases and 2 bases respectively, with 14 bases between them. Per germline, CDR1 MNHEY and CDR2 SMNVEV (reference sequence). As DNA, the CDR3 is TGTGCCAGCAGTTCCTGGGGGGGCTTACAAGAGACCCAGTACTTC. Encoded protein: CASSSWGGLQETQYF.

The rearrangement joins TRBV10-3 to TRBJ1-2; no clear D. Germline V CDR1 and CDR2: ENHRY, SYGVKD. V was cut by 2 bases and J by 1 base, with 5 bases left in between. The CDR3 has 13 residues. The CDR3 spells CAISEGDNYGYTF. The CDR3 coding sequence is TGTGCCATCAGTGAGGGAGATAACTATGGCTACACCTTC.

The chain employs TRBV15 and TRBJ1-5; D unclear. From germline, CDR1 is LNHNV and CDR2 YYDKDF (reference sequence). CDR3 length: 14 amino acids. V was shortened by 1 base and J by 4 bases, with 8 bases between the two germline ends. The CDR3 sequence is CATSRAPLNQPQHF. DNA for the CDR3: TGTGCCACCAGCAGAGCCCCCCTTAATCAGCCCCAGCATTTT.

The rearrangement uses TRBV29-1 and TRBJ2-1, with D perhaps TRBD2 (5 bases). Looked up from germline, CDR1 is SQVTM and CDR2 is ANQGSEA. The CDR3 spans 11 residues. V was trimmed by 5 bases and J by 9 bases, leaving 11 bases between them. The CDR3 here is CSVFVGGEQFF. The CDR3 DNA reads as TGCAGCGTTTTCGTCGGAGGTGAGCAGTTCTTC.

This chain joins TRBV6-1 and TRBJ2-5; D is uncertain. CDR3 length equals 11 residues. V shed 9 bases and J shed 5 bases, with 10 bases lying between them. Germline assignment: CDR1 MNHNS and CDR2 SASEGT. The CDR3 is CASTFGETQYF. The CDR3 DNA reads as TGTGCCAGTACGTTCGGGGAGACCCAGTACTTC.

This chain uses TRBV19 with TRBJ1-1; D remains ambiguous. The germline gives CDR1 LNHDA, CDR2 SQIVND (reference sequence). CDR3 length: 13 amino acids. Trimming removed 3 bases from V and 2 bases from J, with 7 bases in between. CDR3 DNA sequence: TGTGCCAGTAGTATCACAGATAACACTGAAGCTTTCTTT. The encoded protein is CASSITDNTEAFF.

The chain uses TRBV10-3 and TRBJ2-1; 12 bases map to TRBD2. V trimming: 0 bases; J trimming: 6 bases; junction bases outside the gene matches: 3. Germline-derived CDR1 and CDR2 are ENHRY and SYGVKD. CDR3 length: 16 amino acids. The chain's CDR3 is CAISESASGRVNEQFF. The CDR3 DNA is TGTGCCATCAGTGAGTCGGCTAGCGGGAGGGTCAATGAGCAGTTCTTC.

The CDR3, as DNA: TGTGCCTGGAGCCCCGACGCGCCCCACACTGAAGCTTTCTTT. It translates to CAWSPDAPHTEAFF. The chain joins TRBV30 to TRBJ1-1; D not resolved. This CDR3 region has 14 residues. V lost 3 bases and J 3 bases, leaving 14 bases between the germline ends. Germline values: CDR1 GTSNPN, CDR2 SVGIG (reference sequence).

The CDR3 DNA reads as TGTGCCAGCTCCGGACAGGGGAGATGGAATGAGCAGTTCTTC. Protein sequence: CASSGQGRWNEQFF. This rearrangement joins TRBV27 to TRBJ2-1, with 9 bases matching TRBD1. Per the germline V gene, CDR1 is MNHEY and CDR2 is SMNVEV (reference sequence). CDR3 length: 14 residues. V was clipped by 8 bases and J by 7 bases; unmatched bases: 9.

The rearrangement uses TRBV12-3 or TRBV12-4 and TRBJ2-2, with D tentatively TRBD1 (6 bases). V was trimmed by 5 bases and J by 0 bases, leaving 7 bases between them. CDR3 length equals 14 residues. CDR3 coding DNA: TGTGCCAGCAGTGGACAGACGAACACCGGGGAGCTGTTTTTT. Protein sequence: CASSGQTNTGELFF.

The rearrangement uses TRBV7-8 and TRBJ2-5; the match to TRBD1 covers 7 bases. This CDR3 contains 16 residues. CDR1 is SGHVS and CDR2 is FQNEAQ in the germline V gene. V dropped 3 bases and J dropped 9; count of bases not matched to a gene: 16. In DNA form, the CDR3 reads TGTGCCAGCAGCTTTCTTAAAGGGGGCGCCTTATTGGCCCAGTACTTC. It yields the protein CASSFLKGGALLAQYF.

This clonotype appeared a few times. The chain carries TRBV12-3 or TRBV12-4 and TRBJ1-5; D perhaps matches TRBD1 (6 bases). V was shortened by 3 bases and J by 6 bases, with 6 bases between the two germline ends. The CDR3 extends over 12 amino acids. DNA of the CDR3: TGTGCCAGCAGTTTGGACAGTCAGCCCCAGCATTTT. Translation: CASSLDSQPQHF.

The chain has TRBV27 and TRBJ2-7; 7 positions match TRBD1. V lost 5 bases and J lost 6; bases outside the gene matches: 7. The length of the CDR3 is 13 residues. Germline V lookup: CDR1 MNHEY, CDR2 SMNVEV (reference sequence). CDR3 coding DNA: TGTGCCAGCAGTCCCCGGGCAGGGGGCGAGCAGTACTTC. This gives the protein CASSPRAGGEQYF.